This T cell receptor (beta chain) was found in a study of spatial heterogeneity in lung cancer (dated by TCRdb to between 2019 and 2020). With regard to the full study: Beta-chain transcripts were consistently detected in greater numbers than alpha-chain transcripts, which likely reflects a higher abundance of beta-chain transcripts. In the raw uncorrected reads, each unique combination of TCR and UMI appeared on average more than ten times. The study quantitatively compared TCR alpha and beta repertoires across multiple tumor regions, matched nontumor lung and blood in non-small cell lung cancer. Nonsynonymous mutation counts, determined by whole-exome sequencing of tumor tissue, were related to features of the TCR repertoire. At surgery, 220 tumor regions, around 64 matched nontumor lung samples and 56 PBMC samples were TCR-sequenced for both alpha and beta chains. What the study reported, not specific to this receptor: Ubiquitous expanded tumor TCRs were found in blood more often at tumor resection than at routine follow-up. Additional single-cell paired TCR alpha and beta sequencing was considered necessary to confirm, at a functional level, the hypothesis that regional TCRs recognize regional mutations.

This clonotype was detected a few times. Its antigen is currently not known. Base qualities are missing; no much larger clone stands one base away. The method behind the library was 5' RACE. This sample was sequenced with a NextSeq 500. The TCR library protocol attached a unique molecular identifier to each TCR cDNA molecule to allow correction of PCR and sequencing errors. The authors' analysis ran thus. TCR identification, UMI-based error correction and CDR3 extraction were performed with Decombinator tools. Expanded TCRs were defined as those above a frequency of 2 per 1,000, corresponding to the top 1% of the tumor frequency distribution. Each repertoire was subsampled 100 times to 5,000 TCRs, after which Renyi diversity was computed with the R vegan package. CDR3 similarity networks were constructed using string-kernel similarity of amino acid triplets, with links drawn between CDR3s whose pairwise similarity was above 0.82. TCRdb cleaned the public reads at Q25 with fastp, built clones with MiXCR and kept in-frame beta chains. Each record represents a unique CDR3 protein, reported with the most common genes and DNA among its rows. The V and J calls follow TCRdb's processing rather than the paper's. In all, the sample holds some 4,900 distinct CDR3 sequences, and approximately 15% of those were seen once. The ten most abundant clones make up 5.5% to 8% of the sample.

Interpreted using the paper, the time point label stands for: sample taken at primary tumor resection. Whole RNA extracted from tumor and nontumor lung tissue, or from cryopreserved PBMC samples, was used for TCR sequencing without cell sorting. Samples were obtained from about 75 patients with early-stage, untreated non-small cell lung cancer from the lung TRACERx cohort. Only patients with enough RNA available from two or more tumor regions were chosen for TCR sequencing. This sample comprised PBMCs, obtained at surgery. The source is a male donor with early-stage non-small cell lung cancer.

The DNA is as follows: TGTGCCAGTAGTGCCTACAGGGTCGATGAGCAGTTCTTC. Its translation reads: CASSAYRVDEQFF. The chain was built from TRBV19 and TRBJ2-1; the D segment could be TRBD1, given 6 matching bases. From a lookup of the germline V gene (reference sequence), CDR1 and CDR2 are LNHDA and SQIVND. Taken from cysteine to phenylalanine, the CDR3 has 13 residues. CDR3 DNA is the only sequence kept; it has 39 bases, read in frame from the first base. V loses 5 bases, J loses 8 bases, and the germline ends lie 13 bases apart.